The 25 T cell receptor beta chains below were found in one sample sequenced in a study of cytomegalovirus exposure and HLA in healthy donors. A multiplex PCR was run with 60 Vbeta primers and 13 Jbeta primers. Data came from immunoSEQ multiplex PCR; TCRdb stores just in-frame clones and leaves some out. The data contain some 220,000 clones, over 75% of them singletons. Sequenced sample: PBMCs. The receptors were sampled from a boy younger than 18 in good health and CMV-seronegative.

The chain employs TRBV4-1 and TRBJ2-7, with 8 bases matching TRBD1. Unmatched junction bases numbered 7, after V lost 0 bases and J lost 3 bases. The CDR3 runs to 16 residues. The germline CDR1 and CDR2 sequences are MGHRA and YSYEKL. CDR3 amino acids: CASSQDLGTGFYEQYF. The CDR3 DNA sequence: TGCGCCAGCAGCCAAGATTTGGGGACAGGATTCTACGAGCAGTACTTC.

The chain is built from TRBV7-2 and TRBJ1-1; D is uncertain. The CDR3 sequence is 17 residues long. Deletions cut 0 bases from V and 1 base from J, with 15 bases between. Germline V lookup: CDR1 SGHTA, CDR2 FQGNSA. The CDR3 region is CASSLARYGRGNTEAFF. CDR3 in DNA: TGTGCCAGCAGCTTAGCTCGGTACGGGAGAGGGAACACTGAAGCTTTCTTT.

The chain recombines TRBV7-9 with TRBJ1-5; D remains ambiguous. CDR1 and CDR2 from the germline V gene are SEHNR and FQNEAQ (reference sequence). Trimming took 0 bases from V and 3 from J, leaving 3 bases between them. CDR3 size: 13 residues. In nucleotides, the CDR3 is TGTGCCAGCAGCTTAGCGTACAATCAGCCCCAGCATTTT. This encodes CASSLAYNQPQHF.

This rearrangement joins TRBV5-6 to TRBJ1-6, with 9 nucleotides matching TRBD1. J was trimmed by 7 bases and V by 5 bases; bases with no gene match: 4. The CDR3 length is 14 residues. CDR1 is SGHDT and CDR2 is YYEEEE in the germline V gene. The CDR3 bases are TGTGCCAGCAGACAGGGGGCTCTGAATTCACCCCTCCACTTT. Translated: CASRQGALNSPLHF.

This clone has only a few counts. The chain recombines TRBV6-5 with TRBJ1-1; D ambiguous. The CDR3 spans 12 residues. Germline V gene data show CDR1 as MNHEY and CDR2 as SVGAGI. Trimming removed 6 bases at V and 11 bases at J, with 16 bases between. CDR3 residues: CASSKIRESAFF. Written as DNA, the CDR3 is TGTGCCAGCAGCAAAATTAGGGAGAGTGCTTTCTTT.

The genes are TRBV5-4 and TRBJ2-3, with D perhaps TRBD2 (6 bases). From germline, CDR1 is SGHNT and CDR2 YYREEE (reference sequence). The CDR3 loop spans 15 amino acids. The V end was cut by 4 bases, the J end by 9 bases, with 21 bases between. CDR3 in amino acids: CASSHQGTAGDTQYF. CDR3 sequence (DNA): TGTGCCAGCAGCCACCAAGGGACTGCCGGGGACACGCAGTATTTT.

V is TRBV27 and J is TRBJ1-1, with a tentative D call TRBD1 (5 bases). The germline V gene encodes CDR1 MNHEY and CDR2 SMNVEV (reference sequence). The length of the CDR3 is 14 residues. The V and J ends lost 2 bases and 3 bases respectively, with 10 bases between them. This chain's CDR3 is CASSLNRIDTEAFF. Here the CDR3 DNA reads TGTGCCAGCAGTTTAAACAGGATTGACACTGAAGCTTTCTTT.

V gene TRBV13 combines with J gene TRBJ2-1, with TRBD2 identical over 12 bases. After removal of 5 bases from V and 8 bases from J, the junction contained 10 bases not matched to a gene. This CDR3 is built from 16 residues. The V gene's germline CDR1 is PRHDT and CDR2 FYEKMQ (reference sequence). The CDR3 loop is CASSPYLLAGGYEQFF. The DNA for the CDR3 is TGTGCCAGCAGCCCATACCTACTAGCGGGAGGCTATGAGCAGTTCTTC.

The J gene is TRBJ1-2, the V gene TRBV13, with D possibly matching TRBD1 (6 bases). The CDR3 runs 17 residues. Germline CDR1 is PRHDT and CDR2 is FYEKMQ (reference sequence). Trimming left V 2 bases short and J 2 bases short, with 18 bases between. The CDR3 region has the DNA TGTGCCAGCAGCTTAAACCCCCCGCAGGGGACAAACTATGGCTACACCTTC. Translated, it gives CASSLNPPQGTNYGYTF.

This clone has a handful of counts. This chain links TRBV6-1 with TRBJ1-2, with D hard to call. The CDR3 runs to 14 residues. CDR1 and CDR2 from the germline V gene are MNHNS and SASEGT. The V and J ends lost 5 bases and 0 bases respectively, with 10 bases between them. This chain's CDR3 is CASSPDGTNYGYTF. In DNA, the CDR3 is TGTGCCAGCAGTCCGGACGGGACTAACTATGGCTACACCTTC.

The chain employs TRBV6-5 and TRBJ1-5; 7 nucleotides agree with TRBD1. This CDR3 spans 14 amino acids. V trimming: 0 bases; J trimming: 6 bases; junction bases outside the gene matches: 2. The germline V gene has CDR1 MNHEY and CDR2 SVGAGI. CDR3 sequence reads: CASSYSEGAQPQHF. Written as DNA, the CDR3 is TGTGCCAGCAGTTACTCGGAGGGGGCTCAGCCCCAGCATTTT.

The chain couples TRBV2 to TRBJ2-3; TRBD2 is a possible D gene (7 bases). Trimming left V 11 bases short and J 3 bases short, with 15 bases between. CDR3 length equals 13 residues. Germline V gives CDR1 SNHLY, CDR2 FYNNEI. The CDR3 is CAGRGESTDTQYF. The CDR3 region has the DNA TGTGCCGGGAGGGGGGAGAGTACAGATACGCAGTATTTT.

The chain recombines TRBV7-7 with TRBJ2-5; 7 positions agree with TRBD2. The germline V gene has CDR1 SSHAT and CDR2 FNYEAQ (reference sequence). The CDR3 loop spans 15 amino acids. V was pared by 2 bases and J by 5 bases, with 8 bases of the junction left unmatched. CDR3 protein: CASSLRDWEGETQYF. CDR3 DNA sequence: TGTGCCAGCAGCTTAAGAGACTGGGAGGGGGAGACCCAGTACTTC.

The V gene is TRBV5-1, the J gene TRBJ2-2, with D perhaps matching TRBD2 (5 bases). Germline CDR1 and CDR2: SGHRS and YFSETQ. Trimming took off 9 bases at V and 1 base at J, with 25 bases between the two ends. CDR3 length: 18 residues. DNA for the CDR3: TGCGCCACTGAAGACTACAAAGATCCGACCGGGAACACCGGGGAGCTGTTTTTT. Translating gives CATEDYKDPTGNTGELFF.

J is TRBJ2-1 and V is TRBV11-3; no clear D. CDR3 length: 13 residues. The germline gives CDR1 SGHNT, CDR2 YENEEA. The V end lost 0 bases, the J end lost 6 bases, and 6 bases lay between the germline ends. The CDR3 DNA reads TGTGCCAGCAGCTTAGAGGAGTTCAATGAGCAGTTCTTC. It codes for CASSLEEFNEQFF. Together with reference TRBV11-3 and TRBJ2-1, the CDR3 gives the full variable domain: EAGVVQSPRYKIIEKKQPVAFWCNPISGHNTLYWYLQNLGQGPELLIRYENEEAVDDSQLPKDRFSAERLKGVDSTLKIQPAELGDSAVYLCASSLEEFNEQFFGPGTRLTVL.

The sample holds one count of this clone. This chain connects TRBV11-2 to TRBJ2-7; a possible D gene is TRBD2 (6 bases). V was pared by 5 bases and J by 3 bases, with 14 bases between. Looked up from germline, CDR1 is SGHAT and CDR2 is FQNNGV. This CDR3 comprises 14 residues. As DNA, the CDR3 is TGTGCCAGCAGCCAAAGGAGGGCAGACTACGAGCAGTACTTC. Residues: CASSQRRADYEQYF.

The V gene is TRBV9, the J gene TRBJ2-5, with D possibly being TRBD1 (5 bases). This CDR3 has 14 residues. Between the trimmed V and J ends, which lost 5 bases and 1 base, there was a span of 12 bases. Germline V gene data show CDR1 as SGDLS and CDR2 as YYNGEE. The CDR3 reads CASSQTALQETQYF. CDR3 nucleotide sequence: TGTGCCAGCAGTCAGACAGCGCTCCAAGAGACCCAGTACTTC.

The V gene is TRBV7-9, the J gene TRBJ1-3; D gene ambiguous. V was cut by 2 bases and J by 0 bases, with 14 bases left in between. This CDR3 is 17 amino acids long. Per the germline V gene, CDR1 is SEHNR and CDR2 is FQNEAQ (reference sequence). The chain's CDR3 is CASSLTTAGSSGNTIYF. Written as DNA, the CDR3 is TGTGCCAGCAGCTTAACCACAGCCGGGAGCTCTGGAAACACCATATATTTT.

The V and J genes are TRBV15 and TRBJ2-7; maybe TRBD2 (6 bases). Trimming removed 7 bases at V and 6 bases at J, with 16 bases between. Per germline, CDR1 LNHNV and CDR2 YYDKDF (reference sequence). The CDR3 sequence is 13 residues long. As DNA, the CDR3 is TGTGCCACCACGACGAGCGAGGGAGGCGAGCAGTACTTC. The encoded protein is CATTTSEGGEQYF.

This rearrangement joins TRBV5-8 to TRBJ2-5, with TRBD2 matching 11 bases. This CDR3 comprises 17 residues. With V trimmed by 0 bases and J by 1 base, 5 bases remained unmatched. Germline CDR1 and CDR2: SGHTS and YDEGEE. CDR3 residues: CASSLGLAGGAQETQYF. CDR3 coding DNA: TGTGCCAGCAGCTTGGGTCTAGCGGGGGGTGCCCAAGAGACCCAGTACTTC.

The V and J genes are TRBV12-5 and TRBJ2-6, with 10 bases matching TRBD1. The length of the CDR3 is 20 residues. Per germline, CDR1 LGHNT and CDR2 FRNRAP. After removal of 0 bases from V and 4 bases from J, the junction contained 12 bases not matched to a gene. This CDR3 is CASGLVLIGTGVEGANVLTF. CDR3 DNA sequence: TGTGCTAGTGGTTTGGTACTGATTGGGACAGGGGTGGAAGGGGCCAACGTCCTGACTTTC. Using reference TRBV12-5 and TRBJ2-6 for the parts outside the CDR3, the full variable domain is DARVTQTPRHKVTEMGQEVTMRCQPILGHNTVFWYRQTMMQGLELLAYFRNRAPLDDSGMPKDRFSAEMPDATLATLKIQPSEPRDSAVYFCASGLVLIGTGVEGANVLTFGAGSRLTVL.

The chain uses TRBV2 and TRBJ2-7, with D possibly matching TRBD1 (5 bases). Germline V CDR1 and CDR2: SNHLY, FYNNEI. CDR3 size: 15 residues. V was trimmed by 4 bases and J by 7 bases, leaving 20 bases between them. The CDR3 loop reads CASSGRTPGMGEQYF. DNA for the CDR3: TGTGCCAGCAGTGGTCGGACACCAGGTATGGGAGAGCAGTACTTC.

This rearrangement joins TRBV7-8 to TRBJ2-3, with D possibly matching TRBD1 (5 bases). The CDR3 loop spans 15 amino acids. CDR1 is SGHVS, CDR2 FQNEAQ, per germline. Trimming pared 6 bases from V and 6 bases from J, leaving 19 bases between. The CDR3 protein is CASSPHGALEDTQYF. CDR3 DNA sequence: TGTGCCAGCAGTCCACATGGGGCTCTTGAGGATACGCAGTATTTT.

The V and J genes are TRBV7-8 and TRBJ2-7; D is possibly TRBD2 (6 bases). Trimming removed 5 bases from V and 0 bases from J, with 20 bases in between. Germline CDR1 is SGHVS and CDR2 is FQNEAQ. The CDR3 length is 17 residues. The CDR3 loop is CASSKTRAGDNSYEQYF. CDR3 bases: TGTGCCAGCAGCAAAACCAGAGCGGGTGATAACTCCTACGAGCAGTACTTC.

This clone was picked up a small number of times. J is TRBJ2-2 and V is TRBV11-2; 8 positions agree with TRBD2. In germline, CDR1 is SGHAT, CDR2 FQNNGV. Losses at the gene ends were 5 bases for V and 3 bases for J; bases not matched to a gene: 8. This CDR3 has 16 residues. The CDR3 spells CASSLRGAGDTGELFF. CDR3 DNA: TGTGCCAGCAGCCTGCGGGGGGCTGGGGACACCGGGGAGCTGTTTTTT.